The source of this T cell receptor (beta chain) is a study of T cells after yellow fever vaccination. Study summary: SMART-Seq v4 Ultra Low Input served to prepare low-cell-number fractions.

Regarding the study as a whole: Sorted memory subsets on day 0 showed almost all vaccine-responding clonotypes to be undetectable. Booster samples showed a return of most primary-vaccination clones (almost 97% CD4, 80% to 90% CD8).

V shed 7 bases and J 2 bases; nucleotides not matched to a gene: 12. CDR1 MNHEY and CDR2 SVGAGI come from the germline V gene. The CDR3 consists of 16 residues. A process of 5'RACE template switching, which added a universal primer site and UMIs, was used to make TCR cDNA. TCRdb used MiXCR to reprocess the 5' RACE reads, holding one entry per CDR3 protein. The sample yields over 25,000 distinct CDR3 sequences, 5% to 7% seen once. This clonotype was detected many times. Sequenced material: PBMCs, either bulk or a sorted T-cell subset (CD4+, CD8+, memory, or dextramer-sorted; not recorded which), taken 15 days after the yellow fever booster vaccination. The TCR comes from a young man who received the YFV17D yellow fever vaccine. The genes are TRBV6-5 and TRBJ2-7; TRBD1 matches at 9 bases. CDR3 in DNA: TGTGCCAGCAAAAAAAGTCGACAGGGGGGTACCTACGAGCAGTACTTC. Translated, it gives CASKKSRQGGTYEQYF.